Listed below are T cell receptor beta chains from one sample, sequenced in a study of T cell responses to AZD1222 COVID-19 vaccine. TCRdb's table, derived via immunoSEQ multiplex PCR, lists solely in-frame clones and lacks some. This sample has 70,000 to 90,000 clones, with 70% to 90% found just once. The material sequenced was peripheral blood, taken 28 days after the second AZD1222 dose. These receptor sequences come from an adult who received the AZD1222 COVID-19 vaccine. The CDR3 runs from the conserved cysteine through the conserved F or W. D genes are given only for firm matches. Rows may omit the clone size; those that give it use once, few, many or a size class.

d_gene	abundance	j_gene	v_gene	CDR3nt	CDR3aa
NA	few	TRBJ2-5	TRBV11-2	TGTGCCAGCAGCTTAGGAGAGACCCAGTACTTC	CASSLGETQYF
TRBD1	NA	TRBJ1-4	TRBV6-2/TRBV6-3	TGTGCCAGCAGTTCGGGACAGGGAAGGGTCTCGGGCGAAAAACTGTTTTTT	CASSSGQGRVSGEKLFF
TRBD2	NA	TRBJ2-7	TRBV9	TGTGCCAGCAGCGCGGGGGGCGAGCAGTACTTC	CASSAGGEQYF
TRBD2	NA	TRBJ2-1	TRBV5-1	TGCGCCAGCTCCGCGGGGGAATCCTACAATGAGCAGTTCTTC	CASSAGESYNEQFF
NA	NA	TRBJ2-7	TRBV15	TGTGCCACCAGCAGAGATATATCCTACGAGCAGTACTTC	CATSRDISYEQYF
TRBD2	NA	TRBJ2-7	TRBV11-3	TGTGCCAGCAGCCGGGGACTATTGTTCTACGAGCAGTACTTC	CASSRGLLFYEQYF
TRBD1	NA	TRBJ1-1	TRBV7-3	TGTGCCAGCAGCTTAACCGGCGGAGCAGGGGGCGGTGAAGCTTTCTTT	CASSLTGGAGGGEAFF
NA	once	TRBJ2-1	TRBV5-4	TGTGCCAGCAGCCCGGACTACTACAATGAGCAGTTCTTC	CASSPDYYNEQFF
TRBD2	NA	TRBJ2-5	TRBV7-9	TGTGCCAGCAGCTTAACTAGCGGGGGTCGGACGGCCCAGTACTTC	CASSLTSGGRTAQYF
TRBD2	NA	TRBJ2-3	TRBV30	TGTGCCTGGAGTGACGGGACTAGGGTCTTTGCAGATACGCAGTATTTT	CAWSDGTRVFADTQYF
NA	NA	TRBJ2-2	TRBV2	TGTGCCAGCAGGGTGCAGGGCCCAAACACCGGGGAGCTGTTTTTT	CASRVQGPNTGELFF
NA	once	TRBJ1-1	TRBV18	TGTGCCAGCTCACCAAAGGACGGGCTCGAGGGGGTGAACACTGAAGCTTTCTTT	CASSPKDGLEGVNTEAFF
TRBD2	NA	TRBJ2-7	TRBV7-6	TGTGCCAGCAGAACCGGGACTAGCGGGCCCTACGAGCAGTACTTC	CASRTGTSGPYEQYF
NA	NA	TRBJ1-5	TRBV5-6	TGTGCCAGCACCATGGGGACGGTGAATCAGCCCCAGCATTTT	CASTMGTVNQPQHF
NA	NA	TRBJ2-6	TRBV4-3	TGCGCCAGCAGCCAAGAGATGGGCTCTGGGGCCAACGTCCTGACTTTC	CASSQEMGSGANVLTF
NA	NA	TRBJ1-1	TRBV10-3	TGTGCCATCAGATCCCTCGGCCGCACAGAGAACACTGAAGCTTTCTTT	CAIRSLGRTENTEAFF
NA	NA	TRBJ1-2	TRBV9	TGTGCCAGCAGCGTATCCAGGGGCTATGGCTACACCTTC	CASSVSRGYGYTF
TRBD1	NA	TRBJ1-6	TRBV28	TGTGCCAGCAGTTCGGACAGGCGCAATTCACCCCTCCACTTT	CASSSDRRNSPLHF
NA	NA	TRBJ1-5	TRBV19	TGTGCCAGTAGTATTGATTATCGGGAGGGCCATCAGCCCCAGCATTTT	CASSIDYREGHQPQHF
NA	NA	TRBJ1-6	TRBV15	TGTGCCACCAGCAGTGACCCAAGGGGTAATTCACCCCTCCACTTT	CATSSDPRGNSPLHF
NA	NA	TRBJ1-6	TRBV5-1	TGCGCCAGCAGCTTGGCCGAGGCTGATTCACCCCTCCACTTT	CASSLAEADSPLHF
NA	NA	TRBJ1-2	TRBV12-5	TGTGCTAGTGGATCCATAAACTATGGCTACACCTTC	CASGSINYGYTF
NA	NA	TRBJ2-3	TRBV19	TGTGCCAGTAGTATAGGGCCGACAGATACGCAGTATTTT	CASSIGPTDTQYF
TRBD2	few	TRBJ2-1	TRBV7-2	TGTGCCAGCAGCTTAATGGGACTAGCGGCCTCAGGTCCTAATGAGCAGTTCTTC	CASSLMGLAASGPNEQFF
NA	NA	TRBJ1-6	TRBV2	TGTGCCAGCAGTCAGGACGAACAGGTCAATTCACCCCTCCACTTT	CASSQDEQVNSPLHF
TRBD1	NA	TRBJ2-5	TRBV7-8	TGTGCCAGCAGCTTAGGGAGAAGGACAGGGACCCAAGAGACCCAGTACTTC	CASSLGRRTGTQETQYF
NA	NA	TRBJ2-3	TRBV19	TGTGCCAGTAGTATAGATGCGGGACAGTCCACAGATACGCAGTATTTT	CASSIDAGQSTDTQYF
TRBD2	NA	TRBJ2-1	TRBV10-3	TGTGCCATCAGAACTAGCGGACCCTACAATGAGCAGTTCTTC	CAIRTSGPYNEQFF
TRBD1	NA	TRBJ1-1	TRBV4-3	TGCGCCAGCAGCCAACTACCGGGACAGTCGTATGCTTTCTTT	CASSQLPGQSYAFF
NA	NA	TRBJ1-2	TRBV7-2	TGTGCCAGCAGCTTATACAGAGAAGCCTATGGCTACACCTTC	CASSLYREAYGYTF
NA	few	TRBJ1-6	TRBV19	TGTGCCAGTAGCGATGCAGGGAGAAATTCACCCCTCCACTTT	CASSDAGRNSPLHF
NA	NA	TRBJ1-5	TRBV19	TGTGCCAGTTCGACAGATAGCAATCAGCCCCAGCATTTT	CASSTDSNQPQHF
TRBD1	NA	TRBJ1-3	TRBV27	TGTGCCAGCAGTTTATCGGGACAGGGATTCTCTGGAAACACCATATATTTT	CASSLSGQGFSGNTIYF
NA	NA	TRBJ1-1	TRBV7-6	TGTGCCAGCAGCTTAACAGACAGGACTGAAGCTTTCTTT	CASSLTDRTEAFF
TRBD2	NA	TRBJ2-5	TRBV7-2	TGTGCCAGCAGCTTGACTAGCGGGGGGCTCCTTGGGGAGACCCAGTACTTC	CASSLTSGGLLGETQYF
TRBD2	NA	TRBJ2-1	TRBV4-1	TGCGCCAGCAGCCAAGAGGCGGGGGGGTCCTACAATGAGCAGTTCTTC	CASSQEAGGSYNEQFF
NA	few	TRBJ2-1	TRBV19	TGTGCCAGTAGTATAGGCCCCCTAGAGCACAATGAGCAGTTCTTC	CASSIGPLEHNEQFF
TRBD2	few	TRBJ2-5	TRBV9	TGTGCCAGCTCCCTAGCGGGGGGATTGGTAGAGACCCAGTACTTC	CASSLAGGLVETQYF
TRBD1	NA	TRBJ2-7	TRBV5-8	TGTGCCAGCGGTAGGGACAGGTCCTACGAGCAGTACTTC	CASGRDRSYEQYF
NA	NA	TRBJ1-2	TRBV6-1	TGTGCCAGCAGTGAAGCCAGGGGTCCCTATGGCTACACCTTT	CASSEARGPYGYTF
NA	NA	TRBJ1-2	TRBV12-3/TRBV12-4	TGTGCCAGCAGCTGGGGGGGCTCTGGCTACACCTTC	CASSWGGSGYTF
NA	NA	TRBJ2-3	TRBV3-1/TRBV3-2	TGTGCCAGCAGTCTCCTCTGGACAGATACGCAGTATTTT	CASSLLWTDTQYF
TRBD2	NA	TRBJ2-5	TRBV7-2	TGTGCCAGCAGCTTAGATGGTACAGCGGGGAGGGAGACCCAGTACTTC	CASSLDGTAGRETQYF
NA	NA	TRBJ1-4	TRBV4-1	TGCGCCAGCAGCGGTGAAAAACTGTTTTTT	CASSGEKLFF
NA	NA	TRBJ1-6	TRBV19	TGTGCCAGTAGTATAGGGGGCAGAATAAATTCACCCCTCCACTTT	CASSIGGRINSPLHF
TRBD1	NA	TRBJ1-4	TRBV5-8	TGTGCCAGCAGCTTGGGACAGGGGGCGCGTGCAACTAATGAAAAACTGTTTTTT	CASSLGQGARATNEKLFF
NA	NA	TRBJ2-1	TRBV18	TGTGCCAGCTCACCAGCAGGGATCTCCTACAATGAGCAGTTCTTC	CASSPAGISYNEQFF
NA	NA	TRBJ1-5	TRBV13	TGTGCCAGCAGCTTAGGGACAGGCAATCAGCCCCAGCATTTT	CASSLGTGNQPQHF
NA	NA	TRBJ1-3	TRBV11-3	TGTGCCAGCAGCCGGACCGGACCTGGAAACACCATATATTTT	CASSRTGPGNTIYF
NA	NA	TRBJ2-3	TRBV6-1	TGTGCCAGCACCCCGGCGTCTACCCGCACAGATACGCAGTATTTT	CASTPASTRTDTQYF
NA	NA	TRBJ1-6	TRBV3-1/TRBV3-2	TGTGCCAGCAGCCAGGGGGACGGAGGTAATTCACCCCTCCACTTT	CASSQGDGGNSPLHF